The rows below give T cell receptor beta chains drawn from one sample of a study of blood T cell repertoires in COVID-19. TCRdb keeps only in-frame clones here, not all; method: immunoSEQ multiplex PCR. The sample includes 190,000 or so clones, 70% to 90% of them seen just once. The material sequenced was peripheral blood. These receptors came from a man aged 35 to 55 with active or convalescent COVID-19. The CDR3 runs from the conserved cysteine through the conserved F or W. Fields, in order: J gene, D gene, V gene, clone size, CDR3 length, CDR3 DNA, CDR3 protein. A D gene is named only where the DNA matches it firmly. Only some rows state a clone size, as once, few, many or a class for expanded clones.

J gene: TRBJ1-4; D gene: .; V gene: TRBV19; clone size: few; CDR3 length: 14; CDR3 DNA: TGTGCCAGTTGCCCCTTTCAGGGCGGAGAAAAACTGTTTTTT; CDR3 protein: CASCPFQGGEKLFF
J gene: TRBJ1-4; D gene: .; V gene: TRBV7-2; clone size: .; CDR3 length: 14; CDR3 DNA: TGTGCCAGCAGCTTAGAACAGAGTAATGAAAAACTGTTTTTT; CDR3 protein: CASSLEQSNEKLFF
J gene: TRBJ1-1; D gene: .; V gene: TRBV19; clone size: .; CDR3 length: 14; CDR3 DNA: TGTGCCAGTAGCCTCCAAGGGGTGGGCACTGAAGCTTTCTTT; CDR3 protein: CASSLQGVGTEAFF
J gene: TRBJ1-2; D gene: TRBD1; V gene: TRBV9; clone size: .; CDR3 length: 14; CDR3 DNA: TGTGCCAGCAGCGCGGGACAGGGGAGCTATGGCTACACCTTC; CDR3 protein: CASSAGQGSYGYTF
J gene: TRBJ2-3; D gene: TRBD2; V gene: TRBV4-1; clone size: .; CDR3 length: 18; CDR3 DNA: TGCGCCAGCAGCCAAGGAATAGCGGGGGACTTTCGCACAGATACGCAGTATTTT; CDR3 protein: CASSQGIAGDFRTDTQYF
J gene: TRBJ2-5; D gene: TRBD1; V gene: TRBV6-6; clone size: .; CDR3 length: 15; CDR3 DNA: TGTGCCAGCAGGGCAGGGGACAGGGGTCCCCAGACCCAGTACTTC; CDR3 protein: CASRAGDRGPQTQYF
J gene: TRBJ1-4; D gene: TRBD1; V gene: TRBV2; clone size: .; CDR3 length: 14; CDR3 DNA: TGTGCCAGCAGCCGACAGGGAATATCTGAAAAACTGTTTTTT; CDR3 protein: CASSRQGISEKLFF
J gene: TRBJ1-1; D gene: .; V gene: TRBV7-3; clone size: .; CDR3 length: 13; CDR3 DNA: TGTGCCAGCAGCCAGGACAGTAACACTGAAGCTTTCTTT; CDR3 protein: CASSQDSNTEAFF
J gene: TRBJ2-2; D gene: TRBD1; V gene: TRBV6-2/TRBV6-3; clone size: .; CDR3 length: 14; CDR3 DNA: TGTGCCAGCAGTTTTGCAGGGGGCCTCGGGGAGCTGTTTTTT; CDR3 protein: CASSFAGGLGELFF
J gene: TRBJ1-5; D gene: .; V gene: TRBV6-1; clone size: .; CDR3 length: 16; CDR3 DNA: TGTGCCAGCAGTGAAGCGGGGGGAAGGGTGAGCCAGCCCCAGCATTTT; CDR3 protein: CASSEAGGRVSQPQHF
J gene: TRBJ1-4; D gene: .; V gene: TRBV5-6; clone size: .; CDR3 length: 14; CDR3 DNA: TGTGCCAGCAGCTTGTCGGCAGGGAATGAAAAACTGTTTTTT; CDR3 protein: CASSLSAGNEKLFF
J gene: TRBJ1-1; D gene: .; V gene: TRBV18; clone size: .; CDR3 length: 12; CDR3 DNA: TGTGCCAGCTCACCAGGGAGGACTGAAGCTTTCTTT; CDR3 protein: CASSPGRTEAFF
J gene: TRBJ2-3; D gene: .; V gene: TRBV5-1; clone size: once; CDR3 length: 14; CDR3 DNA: TGCGCCAGCAGCTTGACCAGGGGCCTGGCGAGGCAGTATTTT; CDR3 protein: CASSLTRGLARQYF
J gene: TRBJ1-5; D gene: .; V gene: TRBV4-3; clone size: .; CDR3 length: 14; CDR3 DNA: TGCGCCAGCAGCCAAGCTTATAGCAATCAGCCCCAGCATTTT; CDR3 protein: CASSQAYSNQPQHF
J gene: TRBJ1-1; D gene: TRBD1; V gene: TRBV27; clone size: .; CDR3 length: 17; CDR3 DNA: TGTGCCAGCAGTTCTCTCCGGACAGGGGGCATGAACACTGAAGCTTTCTTT; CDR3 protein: CASSSLRTGGMNTEAFF
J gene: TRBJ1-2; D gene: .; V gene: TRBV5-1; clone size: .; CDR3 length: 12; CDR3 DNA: TGCGCCAGCAGCCCGGCGGGGGATGGCTACACCTTC; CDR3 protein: CASSPAGDGYTF
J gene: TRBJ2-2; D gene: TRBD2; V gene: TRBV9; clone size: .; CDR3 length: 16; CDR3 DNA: TGTGCCAGCAGCGAGCGCTGGACTAGCGGGCCCGGGGAGCTGTTTTTT; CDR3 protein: CASSERWTSGPGELFF
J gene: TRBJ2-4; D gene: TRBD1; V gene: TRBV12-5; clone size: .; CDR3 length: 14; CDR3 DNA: TGTGCTAGTGGTAACAGGGGTGCCAAAAACATTCAGTACTTC; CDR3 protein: CASGNRGAKNIQYF
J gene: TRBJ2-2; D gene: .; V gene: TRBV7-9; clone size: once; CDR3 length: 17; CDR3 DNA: TGTGCCAGCAGCTCATCAAAGATCAGGACGAACACCGGGGAGCTGTTTTTT; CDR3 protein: CASSSSKIRTNTGELFF
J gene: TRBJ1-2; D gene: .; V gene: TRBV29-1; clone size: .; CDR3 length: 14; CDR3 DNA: TGCAGCGTTGAAAGGGCGCGGGCGGGCTATGGCTACACCTTC; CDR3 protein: CSVERARAGYGYTF
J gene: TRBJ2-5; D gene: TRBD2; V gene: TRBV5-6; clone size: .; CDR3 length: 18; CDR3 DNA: TGTGCCAGCAGGCCCACCGGACTAGCGGGGGGGCGTGGGGAGACCCAGTACTTC; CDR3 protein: CASRPTGLAGGRGETQYF
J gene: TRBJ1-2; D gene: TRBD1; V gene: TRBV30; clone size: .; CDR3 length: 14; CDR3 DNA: TGTGCCTGGACTAGGGGACAGGTCAGCTATGGCTACACCTTC; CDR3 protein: CAWTRGQVSYGYTF
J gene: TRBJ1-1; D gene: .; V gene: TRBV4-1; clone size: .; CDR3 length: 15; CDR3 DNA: TGCGCCAGCAGCCAAGAAAAGGGGGTCAGGACTGAAGCTTTCTTT; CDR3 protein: CASSQEKGVRTEAFF
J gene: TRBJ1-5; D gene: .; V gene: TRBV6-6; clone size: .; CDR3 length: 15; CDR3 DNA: TGTGCCAGCAGTTACCTTACAGGGACCAATCAGCCCCAGCATTTT; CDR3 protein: CASSYLTGTNQPQHF
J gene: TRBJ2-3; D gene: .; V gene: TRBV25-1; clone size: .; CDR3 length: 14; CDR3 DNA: TGTGCCAGCAGTCCCCGGTTGAACACAGATACGCAGTATTTT; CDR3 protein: CASSPRLNTDTQYF
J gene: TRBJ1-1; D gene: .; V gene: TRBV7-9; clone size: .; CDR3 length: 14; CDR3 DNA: TGTGCCAGCAGCTTAGGGACAGCCTACACTGAAGCTTTCTTT; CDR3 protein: CASSLGTAYTEAFF
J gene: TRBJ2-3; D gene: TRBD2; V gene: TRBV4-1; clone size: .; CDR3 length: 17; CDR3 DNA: TGCGCCAGTACTACTTCCCTTAGCGGGGGAGGGGCAGATACGCAGTATTTT; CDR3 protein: CASTTSLSGGGADTQYF
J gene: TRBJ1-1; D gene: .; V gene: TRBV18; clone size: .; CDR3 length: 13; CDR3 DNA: TGTGCCAGCCGCAAGACAGTGAACACTGAAGCTTTCTTT; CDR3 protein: CASRKTVNTEAFF
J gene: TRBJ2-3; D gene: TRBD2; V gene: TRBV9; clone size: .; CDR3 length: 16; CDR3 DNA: TGTGCCAGCAGCCAACCCGGGGGGTCCAGCACAGATACGCAGTATTTT; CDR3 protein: CASSQPGGSSTDTQYF
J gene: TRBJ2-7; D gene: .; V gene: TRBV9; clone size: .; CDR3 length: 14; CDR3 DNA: TGTGCCAGCAGCGGACGACAGGCCTCCTACGAGCAGTACTTC; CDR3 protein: CASSGRQASYEQYF
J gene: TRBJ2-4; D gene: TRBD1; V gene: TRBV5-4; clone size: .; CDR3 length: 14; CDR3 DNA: TGTGCCAGCAGCGGGGGACAGGGGCAAAACATTCAGTACTTC; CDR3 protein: CASSGGQGQNIQYF
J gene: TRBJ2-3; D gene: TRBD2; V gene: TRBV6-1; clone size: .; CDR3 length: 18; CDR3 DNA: TGTGCCAGCAGTGCGATAGCGGGGGGGCGGGATAGCACAGATACGCAGTATTTT; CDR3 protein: CASSAIAGGRDSTDTQYF
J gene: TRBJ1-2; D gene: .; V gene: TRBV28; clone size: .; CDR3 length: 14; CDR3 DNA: TGTGCCAGCAGTTTATCTGGGGCAGGGGATGGCTACACCTTC; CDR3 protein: CASSLSGAGDGYTF
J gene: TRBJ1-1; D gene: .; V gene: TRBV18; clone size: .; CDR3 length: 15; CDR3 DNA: TGTGCCAGCTCACCCGCCCCCCGGACGGGGGGTGAAGCTTTCTTT; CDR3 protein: CASSPAPRTGGEAFF
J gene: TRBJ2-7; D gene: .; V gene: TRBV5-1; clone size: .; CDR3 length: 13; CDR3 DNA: TGCGCCAGCAGCGCCGGACAATTCTACGAGCAGTACTTC; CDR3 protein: CASSAGQFYEQYF
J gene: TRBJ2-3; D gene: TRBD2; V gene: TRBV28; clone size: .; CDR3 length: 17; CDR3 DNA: TGTGCCAGCAGTTCGCAAGCGGGGGTTAGTCTAACAGATACGCAGTATTTT; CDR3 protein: CASSSQAGVSLTDTQYF
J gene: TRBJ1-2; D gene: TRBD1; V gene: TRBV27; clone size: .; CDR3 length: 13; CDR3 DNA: TGTGCCAGCAGTCCCCGGACAGGGTTTGGCTACACCTTC; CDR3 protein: CASSPRTGFGYTF
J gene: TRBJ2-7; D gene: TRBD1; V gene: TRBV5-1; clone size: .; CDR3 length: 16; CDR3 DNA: TGCGCCAGCAGCTACCGGGGACAGGGTGGTGGCTACGAGCAGTACTTC; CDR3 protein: CASSYRGQGGGYEQYF
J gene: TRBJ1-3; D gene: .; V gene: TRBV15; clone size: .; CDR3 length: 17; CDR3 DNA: TGTGCCACCAGCAGAGTATTCCGGGGGGTCTCTGGAAACACCATATATTTT; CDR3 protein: CATSRVFRGVSGNTIYF
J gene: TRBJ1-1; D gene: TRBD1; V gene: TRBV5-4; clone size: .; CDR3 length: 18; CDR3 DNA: TGTGCCAGCAGCTTGGTGGGACAGGGGGCTCTAAAGAACACTGAAGCTTTCTTT; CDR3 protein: CASSLVGQGALKNTEAFF
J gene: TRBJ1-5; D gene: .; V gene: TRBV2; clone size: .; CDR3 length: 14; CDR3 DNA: TGTGCCAGCAATGGGGGCGATAGCAATCAGCCCCAGCATTTT; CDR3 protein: CASNGGDSNQPQHF